Listed here is a single T cell receptor beta chain. Seattle's enrolled individuals joined amid active infection and were then monitored longitudinally. This sample was taken from a study of blood T cell repertoires in COVID-19. Clones were sequenced by immunoSEQ multiplex PCR, and TCRdb holds only the in-frame ones, with some missing. Counted here are hundreds of thousands of clones, about 89% occurring once; the ten biggest clones make up over 6%. This TCR was sampled from a woman aged 50 to 65 with COVID-19, enrolled during active disease. The sequencing sample was made of peripheral blood.

Written as DNA, the CDR3 is TGTGCCACCAGTGACTCCGCGGACAGGGGAGACACCGGGGAGCTGTTTTTT. It yields the protein CATSDSADRGDTGELFF. The chain carries TRBV24-1 and TRBJ2-2, with 9 bases matching TRBD1. The germline V gene has CDR1 KGHDR and CDR2 SFDVKD. The ends lost 4 bases at V and 3 bases at J; junction bases unmatched: 8. The CDR3 is made up of 17 amino acids.